These 2 T cell receptor beta chains originate from one sample sequenced in a study of breast tumors, draining lymph nodes, adjacent tissues. TCRdb ran MiXCR on the multiplex PCR reads and lists one entry per CDR3 protein. The table has around 9,100 distinct CDR3 sequences, roughly 46% seen once. Sequenced input: tumor-adjacent breast tissue. Every receptor here comes from a female donor with breast cancer. Some clones in this sample may be carry-over from other donors' samples.

This chain's CDR3 is CASSAHGRGPSSPGANVLTF. Here the CDR3 DNA reads TGTGCCAGCAGCGCACATGGGCGGGGACCCTCTTCCCCTGGGGCCAACGTCCTGACTTTC. The V and J genes are TRBV9 and TRBJ2-6; a weak D match, TRBD2 (6 bases). Germline CDR1 reads SGDLS; CDR2 reads YYNGEE. With 3 bases removed from V and 2 bases from J, the gap between germline ends came to 24 bases. This CDR3 is built from 20 residues.

Concerning this clonotype itself: Lacking the conserved final phenylalanine or tryptophan, this CDR3 likely reflects a read error. It is unclear where the CDR3 begins or ends on the DNA, so no DNA is shown, and the CDR3 is as TCRdb lists it. This sequence joins TRBV6-2 or TRBV6-3 and TRBJ2-7; no DNA check was done on the table's D call, TRBD2. Germline values: CDR1 MNHEY, CDR2 SVGEGT. The CDR3 length equals 12 residues, ends included. The CDR3 sequence: CASSTETGTSSI.